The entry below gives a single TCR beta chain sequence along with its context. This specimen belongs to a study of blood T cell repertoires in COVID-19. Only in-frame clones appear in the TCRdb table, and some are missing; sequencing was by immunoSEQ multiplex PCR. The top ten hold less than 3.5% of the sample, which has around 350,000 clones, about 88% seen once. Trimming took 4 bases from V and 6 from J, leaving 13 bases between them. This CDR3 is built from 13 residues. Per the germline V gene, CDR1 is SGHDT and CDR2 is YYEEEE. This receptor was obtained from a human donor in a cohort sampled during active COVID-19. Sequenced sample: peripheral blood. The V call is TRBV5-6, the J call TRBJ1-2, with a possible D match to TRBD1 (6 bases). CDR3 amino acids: CASSLGGADGYTF. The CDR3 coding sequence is TGTGCCAGCAGCCTAGGGGGGGCGGATGGCTACACCTTC.